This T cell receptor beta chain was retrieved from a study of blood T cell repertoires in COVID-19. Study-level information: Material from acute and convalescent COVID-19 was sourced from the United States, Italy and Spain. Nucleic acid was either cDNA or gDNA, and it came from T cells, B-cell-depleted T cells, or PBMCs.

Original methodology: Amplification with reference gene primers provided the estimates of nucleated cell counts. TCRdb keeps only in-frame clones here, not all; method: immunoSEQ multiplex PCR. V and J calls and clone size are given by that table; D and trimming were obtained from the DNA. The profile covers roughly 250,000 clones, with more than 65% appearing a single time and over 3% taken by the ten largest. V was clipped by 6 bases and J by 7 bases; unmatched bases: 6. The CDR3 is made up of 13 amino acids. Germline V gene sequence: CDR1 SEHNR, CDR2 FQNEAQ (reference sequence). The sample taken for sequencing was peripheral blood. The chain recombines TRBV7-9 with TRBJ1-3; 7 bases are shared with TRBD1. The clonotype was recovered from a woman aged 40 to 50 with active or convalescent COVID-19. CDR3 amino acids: CASSPSRGNTIYF. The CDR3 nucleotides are TGTGCCAGCAGTCCGAGCAGGGGGAACACCATATATTTT.